These 16 T cell receptor beta chains came from one sample sequenced in a study of blood T cell repertoires in COVID-19. TCRdb's copy holds only in-frame clones and misses some; the assay was immunoSEQ multiplex PCR. The table has around 190,000 clones, 88% seen once. Sequencing used PBMCs or T cells enriched from blood (not recorded which). These receptors were taken from a woman aged 18-30 years who had recovered from COVID-19.

The rearrangement joins TRBV19 to TRBJ2-1; tentatively, D is TRBD1 (5 bases). Germline V lookup: CDR1 LNHDA, CDR2 SQIVND (reference sequence). The CDR3 loop spans 15 amino acids. V lost 4 bases to trimming and J lost 3 bases, with 13 bases between them. The CDR3 loop reads CASSSGANVYNEQFF. As DNA, the CDR3 is TGTGCCAGTAGTAGTGGGGCAAACGTCTACAATGAGCAGTTCTTC.

The chain links TRBV28 to TRBJ1-3, with 9 bases matching TRBD1. Germline-derived CDR1 and CDR2 are MDHEN and SYDVKM. The CDR3 length is 19 residues. V lost 8 bases, J lost 3 bases, and 20 bases stayed unmatched. Here the CDR3 reads CASREARENRGLFGNTIYF. The CDR3 DNA follows: TGTGCCAGCCGGGAAGCGCGGGAAAACAGGGGGCTGTTTGGAAACACCATATATTTT. Combining the CDR3 with reference TRBV28 and TRBJ1-3 gives the whole variable domain DVKVTQSSRYLVKRTGEKVFLECVQDMDHENMFWYRQDPGLGLRLIYFSYDVKMKEKGDIPEGYSVSREKKERFSLILESASTNQTSMYLCASREARENRGLFGNTIYFGEGSWLTVV.

This clone has a handful of counts. The CDR3 here is CASSQTGGALGYTF. The CDR3 DNA reads TGTGCCAGCAGCCAGACAGGGGGCGCGTTGGGCTACACCTTC. The rearrangement joins TRBV27 to TRBJ1-2, with 10 bases matching TRBD1. The CDR3 length is 14 residues. From germline, CDR1 is MNHEY and CDR2 SMNVEV (reference sequence). The junction had 9 bases not matched to a gene; V was cut back by 6 bases and J by 8 bases.

The chain joins TRBV7-2 to TRBJ2-7; TRBD1 aligns across 11 bases. Trimming cost V 6 bases and J 6 bases; bases outside gene matches: 7. CDR3 length equals 14 residues. Per germline, CDR1 SGHTA and CDR2 FQGNSA. CDR3: CASRLQGTGGEQYF. The CDR3, as DNA: TGTGCCAGCAGGCTCCAAGGGACAGGGGGCGAGCAGTACTTC.

The J gene is TRBJ2-5, the V gene TRBV11-2, with TRBD2 matching over 10 bases. The V segment lost 7 bases and the J segment 6 bases; nucleotides outside the gene matches: 11. This CDR3 has 15 amino acids. Germline V lookup: CDR1 SGHAT, CDR2 FQNNGV. The chain's CDR3 is CASTPTSGGAKTQYF. The CDR3 region has the DNA TGTGCCAGCACCCCAACAAGCGGGGGGGCGAAGACCCAGTACTTC.

The chain recombines TRBV6-5 with TRBJ2-7, with a tentative D call TRBD2 (5 bases). Germline V CDR1 and CDR2: MNHEY, SVGAGI. This CDR3 region has 14 residues. Trimming took off 6 bases at V and 0 bases at J, with 12 bases between the two ends. The CDR3, as DNA: TGTGCCAGCAGATCACAAGGGAGCTCCTACGAGCAGTACTTC. Translated: CASRSQGSSYEQYF.

The chain combines TRBV9 with TRBJ2-2, with D unresolved. Germline CDR1 reads SGDLS; CDR2 reads YYNGEE. The CDR3 runs 16 residues. Trimming took 4 bases from V and 3 from J, leaving 16 bases between them. The chain's CDR3 is CASSPPWPPDTGELFF. In DNA form, the CDR3 reads TGTGCCAGCAGCCCCCCATGGCCTCCCGACACCGGGGAGCTGTTTTTT. Combining the CDR3 with reference TRBV9 and TRBJ2-2 gives the whole variable domain DSGVTQTPKHLITATGQRVTLRCSPRSGDLSVYWYQQSLDQGLQFLIQYYNGEERAKGNILERFSAQQFPDLHSELNLSSLELGDSALYFCASSPPWPPDTGELFFGEGSRLTVL.

The rearrangement links TRBV7-9 to TRBJ1-1, with D perhaps TRBD1 (6 bases). Germline V gene sequence: CDR1 SEHNR, CDR2 FQNEAQ (reference sequence). The CDR3 contains 16 residues. Trimming left V 5 bases short and J 1 base short, with 17 bases between. CDR3 nucleotides: TGTGCCAGCAGCCCCAAAGGGGGACGGGAGAACACTGAAGCTTTCTTT. This gives the protein CASSPKGGRENTEAFF.

CDR3 loop: CASRWQGSYEQYF. The CDR3 nucleotides read TGTGCCAGCAGGTGGCAGGGGTCCTACGAGCAGTACTTC. This chain links TRBV28 with TRBJ2-7; D may be TRBD1 (6 bases). The CDR3 is 13 residues long. Germline values: CDR1 MDHEN, CDR2 SYDVKM. V lost 6 bases, J lost 1 base, and 10 bases lay in between.

The chain recombines TRBV6-5 with TRBJ2-3; the match to TRBD2 covers 13 bases. The CDR3 consists of 16 residues. V dropped 0 bases and J dropped 5; count of bases not matched to a gene: 2. The germline gives CDR1 MNHEY, CDR2 SVGAGI. CDR3 sequence: CASSYSRTSGGDTQYF. CDR3 nucleotide sequence: TGTGCCAGCAGTTACTCCCGGACTAGCGGGGGAGATACGCAGTATTTT.

This rearrangement joins TRBV6-5 to TRBJ2-7; 9 nucleotides line up with TRBD2. Trimming removed 6 bases from V and 0 bases from J; junction bases left unmatched: 6. The V gene's germline CDR1 is MNHEY and CDR2 SVGAGI. The CDR3 contains 15 residues. CDR3 loop: CASRLAGALSYEQYF. The DNA of the CDR3 is TGTGCCAGCAGGTTAGCGGGAGCCCTCTCCTACGAGCAGTACTTC.

V usage is TRBV19 and J usage is TRBJ2-1, with TRBD1 matching over 11 bases. This CDR3 is 14 amino acids long. Germline CDR1 is LNHDA and CDR2 is SQIVND (reference sequence). Germline trimming cut 7 bases from V and 5 bases from J; bases unmatched to any gene: 4. The DNA of the CDR3 is TGTGCCAGTACCCCGGACAGGGGGCACAATGAGCAGTTCTTC. Encoded protein: CASTPDRGHNEQFF. Full variable domain (rest looked up from reference TRBV19 and TRBJ2-1): DGGITQSPKYLFRKEGQNVTLSCEQNLNHDAMYWYRQDPGQGLRLIYYSQIVNDFQKGDIAEGYSVSREKKESFPLTVTSAQKNPTAFYLCASTPDRGHNEQFFGPGTRLTVL.

This chain links TRBV9 with TRBJ1-5; perhaps TRBD1 as D (6 bases). The germline CDR1 and CDR2 sequences are SGDLS and YYNGEE. V was cut by 0 bases and J by 2 bases, with 9 bases left in between. This CDR3 contains 15 residues. CDR3 bases: TGTGCCAGCAGCGTAGGGGCAGGGGGCAATCAGCCCCAGCATTTT. Translated: CASSVGAGGNQPQHF.

The chain joins TRBV5-8 to TRBJ2-2; 8 bases map to TRBD1. The CDR3 spans 16 residues. The germline V gene encodes CDR1 SGHTS and CDR2 YDEGEE. After removal of 3 bases from V and 2 bases from J, the junction contained 6 bases not matched to a gene. This CDR3 is CASSWPGQVNTGELFF. In DNA form, the CDR3 reads TGTGCCAGCAGCTGGCCGGGACAGGTTAACACCGGGGAGCTGTTTTTT.

V is TRBV4-2 and J is TRBJ1-2, with D tentatively TRBD1 (5 bases). The V and J ends lost 0 bases and 5 bases respectively, with 10 bases between them. Per germline, CDR1 LGHNA and CDR2 YNFKEQ. The CDR3 consists of 14 residues. CDR3: CASSQERGTYGYTF. The CDR3 nucleotides are TGTGCCAGCAGCCAAGAGAGAGGGACTTATGGCTACACCTTC.

This rearrangement joins TRBV2 to TRBJ1-2; D is possibly TRBD1 (6 bases). CDR1 is SNHLY and CDR2 is FYNNEI in the germline V gene. With 6 bases removed from V and 5 bases from J, the gap between germline ends came to 16 bases. CDR3 length: 14 residues. Here the CDR3 DNA reads TGTGCCAGCAGCGCGACCGGGACATTGTATGGCTACACCTTC. Residues: CASSATGTLYGYTF.